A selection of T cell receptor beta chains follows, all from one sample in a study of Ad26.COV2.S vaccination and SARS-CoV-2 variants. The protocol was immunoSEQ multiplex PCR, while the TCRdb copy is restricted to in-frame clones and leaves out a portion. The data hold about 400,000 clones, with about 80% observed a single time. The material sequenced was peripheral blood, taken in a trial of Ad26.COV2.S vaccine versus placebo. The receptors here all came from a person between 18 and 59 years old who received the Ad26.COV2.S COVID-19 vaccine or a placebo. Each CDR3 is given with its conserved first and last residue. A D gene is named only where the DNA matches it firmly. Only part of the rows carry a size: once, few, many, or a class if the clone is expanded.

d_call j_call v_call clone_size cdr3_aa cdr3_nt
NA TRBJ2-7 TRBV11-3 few CASSFGLGSYEQYF TGTGCCAGCAGCTTTGGATTGGGTTCCTACGAGCAGTACTTC
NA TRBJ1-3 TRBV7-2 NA CASSLSRADTIYF TGTGCCAGCAGCTTATCCAGGGCGGACACCATATATTTT
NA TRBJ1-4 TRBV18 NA CASSQGRREKLFF TGTGCCAGCTCACAAGGGAGGCGAGAAAAACTGTTTTTT
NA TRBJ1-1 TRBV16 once CASSLNRDTVEAFF TGTGCCAGCAGCCTCAACCGGGACACCGTTGAAGCTTTCTTT
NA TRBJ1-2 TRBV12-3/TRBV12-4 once CASSFGGRYGYTF TGTGCCAGCAGTTTTGGCGGGAGATATGGCTACACCTTC
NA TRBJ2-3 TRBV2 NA CASSPWENTDTQYF TGTGCCAGCAGCCCTTGGGAAAACACAGATACGCAGTATTTT
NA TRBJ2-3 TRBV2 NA CASSFLTRQDTQYF TGTGCCAGCAGTTTCCTGACTAGACAAGATACGCAGTATTTT
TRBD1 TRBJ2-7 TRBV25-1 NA CASSPSRDRDRTYEQYF TGTGCCAGCAGCCCGTCCCGGGACAGGGATAGGACCTACGAGCAGTACTTC
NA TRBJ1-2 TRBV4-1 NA CASSERVSVLNYGYTF TGCGCCAGCAGCGAAAGGGTTTCGGTTCTAAACTATGGCTACACCTTC
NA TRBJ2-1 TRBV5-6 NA CASSRTAREQFF TGTGCCAGCAGTCGGACAGCGCGGGAGCAGTTCTTC
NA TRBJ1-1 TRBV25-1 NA CASSFASGYRAFF TGTGCCAGCAGTTTCGCTAGTGGGTACCGAGCTTTCTTT
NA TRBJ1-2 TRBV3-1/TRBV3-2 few CASSQGGQGYTF TGTGCCAGCAGCCAAGGGGGACAAGGCTACACCTTC
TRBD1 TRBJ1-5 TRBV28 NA CASTGGTQPQHF TGTGCCAGTACAGGGGGCACTCAGCCCCAGCATTTT
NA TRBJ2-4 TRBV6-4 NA CASSDAQMAKNIQYF TGTGCCAGCAGTGACGCTCAAATGGCCAAAAACATTCAGTACTTC
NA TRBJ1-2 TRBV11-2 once CASSLVSRGGGYTF TGTGCCAGCAGCTTAGTTTCAAGGGGCGGTGGCTACACCTTC
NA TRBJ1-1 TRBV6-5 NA CASSYKGQITEAFF TGTGCCAGCAGTTATAAAGGACAGATAACTGAAGCTTTCTTT
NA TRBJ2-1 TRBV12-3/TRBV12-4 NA CASSLTRVNEQFF TGTGCCAGCAGTTTAACTAGAGTCAATGAGCAGTTCTTC
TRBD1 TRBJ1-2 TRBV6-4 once CASSWGQGYGYTF TGTGCCAGCAGTTGGGGACAGGGCTATGGCTACACCTTC
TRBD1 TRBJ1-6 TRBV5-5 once CASSSDRGNSPLHF TGTGCCAGCAGCTCTGACAGGGGCAATTCACCCCTCCACTTT
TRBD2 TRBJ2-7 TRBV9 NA CASSPTLAGSYEQYF TGTGCCAGCAGCCCTACCCTAGCGGGGTCCTACGAGCAGTACTTC
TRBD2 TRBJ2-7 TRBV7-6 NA CASSRGGTPEQYF TGTGCCAGCAGCAGGGGAGGGACCCCCGAGCAGTACTTC
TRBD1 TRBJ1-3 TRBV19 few CASASQGDSGNTIYF TGTGCCAGTGCTTCTCAGGGGGACTCTGGAAACACCATATATTTT
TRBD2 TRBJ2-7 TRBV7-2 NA CASSLTRLAGGEQYF TGTGCCAGCAGCTTAACCCGACTAGCGGGAGGCGAGCAGTACTTC
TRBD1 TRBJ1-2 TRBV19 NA CASSIGDRVGGHGYTF TGTGCCAGTAGTATCGGGGACAGGGTCGGGGGGCATGGCTACACCTTC